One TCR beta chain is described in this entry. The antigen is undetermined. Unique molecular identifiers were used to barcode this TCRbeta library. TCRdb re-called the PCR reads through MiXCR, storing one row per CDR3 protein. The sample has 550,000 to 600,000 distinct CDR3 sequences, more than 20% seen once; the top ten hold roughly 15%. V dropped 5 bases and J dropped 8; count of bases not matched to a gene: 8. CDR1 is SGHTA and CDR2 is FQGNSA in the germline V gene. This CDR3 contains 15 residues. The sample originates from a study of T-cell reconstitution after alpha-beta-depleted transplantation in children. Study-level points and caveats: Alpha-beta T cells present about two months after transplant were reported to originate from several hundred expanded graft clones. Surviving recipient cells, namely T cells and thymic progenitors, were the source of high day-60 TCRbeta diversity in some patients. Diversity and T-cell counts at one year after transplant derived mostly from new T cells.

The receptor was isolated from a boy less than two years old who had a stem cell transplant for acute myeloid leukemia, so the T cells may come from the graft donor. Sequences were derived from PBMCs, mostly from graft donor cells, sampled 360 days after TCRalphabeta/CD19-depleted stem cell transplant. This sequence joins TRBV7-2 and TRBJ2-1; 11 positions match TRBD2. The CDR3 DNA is TGTGCCAGCAGCCTAAGACTAGCGGGGAGGGATGAGCAGTTCTTC. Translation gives CASSLRLAGRDEQFF.